The 26 T cell receptor beta chains in this list originate from one sample, sequenced in a study of blood T cells in healthy people across ages. With a J-beta primer mix and a sample-barcoded 5' primer, a second PCR ran about 6 to 11 cycles. From the 5' RACE reads, TCRdb called clonotypes with MiXCR, one entry per CDR3 protein. The table includes over a million distinct CDR3 sequences, around 43% detected once. The sequenced sample consisted of blood. These receptors were collected from a woman in her fifties or sixties in good health.

The chain joins TRBV27 to TRBJ2-3, with D possibly matching TRBD2 (6 bases). In germline, CDR1 is MNHEY, CDR2 SMNVEV (reference sequence). Trimming cost V 8 bases and J 1 base, with 13 bases left between them. This CDR3 has 14 residues. The CDR3 protein is CASRGARGTDTQYF. DNA for the CDR3: TGTGCCAGCCGCGGGGCCAGGGGCACAGATACGCAGTATTTT.

The chain employs TRBV12-3 or TRBV12-4 and TRBJ1-6; D remains ambiguous. Trimming shortened V by 1 base and J by 9 bases, and 10 bases separated the two germline ends. CDR3 length equals 14 residues. This chain's CDR3 is CASSLGPGLSPLHF. In nucleotides, the CDR3 is TGTGCCAGCAGTTTAGGTCCCGGGCTTTCACCCCTCCACTTT.

The chain couples TRBV20-1 to TRBJ1-2; perhaps TRBD1 as D (5 bases). Germline CDR1 and CDR2: DFQATT and SNEGSKA (reference sequence). This CDR3 has 13 residues. Trimming left V 3 bases short and J 5 bases short, with 13 bases between. CDR3 DNA: TGCAGTGCTAGTCTGCAGGGTGGGTATGGCTACACCTTC. Translation gives CSASLQGGYGYTF.

This clonotype was seen only a few times. The chain couples TRBV10-3 to TRBJ2-7; weak D call: TRBD1 (6 bases). Trimming removed 6 bases from V and 2 bases from J, with 11 bases in between. The CDR3 has 13 residues. CDR1 and CDR2 (germline): ENHRY, SYGVKD. The CDR3: CAIRPGDTYEQYF. CDR3 DNA sequence: TGTGCCATCAGGCCTGGGGACACCTACGAGCAGTACTTC.

The V and J genes are TRBV5-1 and TRBJ1-5; D is unresolved. Looked up from germline, CDR1 is SGHRS and CDR2 is YFSETQ. CDR3 length equals 14 residues. Trimming removed 1 base from V and 2 bases from J, with 7 bases in between. CDR3 nucleotides: TGCGCCAGCAGCTTGCACGGGGGCAATCAGCCCCAGCATTTT. Translated: CASSLHGGNQPQHF. Full variable domain (remainder filled in from reference TRBV5-1 and TRBJ1-5): KAGVTQTPRYLIKTRGQQVTLSCSPISGHRSVSWYQQTPGQGLQFLFEYFSETQRNKGNFPGRFSGRQFSNSRSEMNVSTLELGDSALYLCASSLHGGNQPQHFGDGTRLSIL.

This sequence joins TRBV29-1 and TRBJ1-2, with D maybe TRBD1 (5 bases). Germline V lookup: CDR1 SQVTM, CDR2 ANQGSEA. This CDR3 comprises 11 residues. Trimming left V 6 bases short and J 7 bases short, with 12 bases between. CDR3 in DNA: TGCAGCGTAATCCGGGACTCTGGCTACACCTTC. Translating gives CSVIRDSGYTF. Supplemented by reference TRBV29-1 and TRBJ1-2, the full variable domain reads SAVISQKPSRDICQRGTSLTIQCQVDSQVTMMFWYRQQPGQSLTLIATANQGSEATYESGFVIDKFPISRPNLTFSTLTVSNMSPEDSSIYLCSVIRDSGYTFGSGTRLTVV.

The chain couples TRBV6-2 or TRBV6-3 to TRBJ2-7, with TRBD2 identical over 12 bases. The CDR3 extends over 14 amino acids. Germline V lookup: CDR1 MNHEY, CDR2 SVGEGT. V was pared by 7 bases and J by 1 base, with 2 bases of the junction left unmatched. CDR3 amino acids: CASMLAGGSYEQYF. The CDR3 coding sequence is TGTGCCAGCATGCTAGCGGGGGGGTCCTACGAGCAGTACTTC.

V is TRBV27 and J is TRBJ2-5; possible D gene TRBD2, 5 bases. Trimming removed 3 bases from V and 2 bases from J, with 13 bases in between. The length of the CDR3 is 15 residues. CDR1 and CDR2 (germline): MNHEY, SMNVEV (reference sequence). The CDR3 protein is CASSLILSGQETQYF. DNA of the CDR3: TGTGCCAGCAGTTTGATCTTGAGCGGACAAGAGACCCAGTACTTC.

The chain joins TRBV4-2 to TRBJ2-3; the D gene is possibly TRBD2 (5 bases). Germline CDR1 and CDR2: LGHNA and YNFKEQ. With 7 bases removed from V and 2 bases from J, the gap between germline ends came to 13 bases. This CDR3 is 14 amino acids long. The CDR3 DNA is TGTGCCAGCACGGGAACCGCTTACACAGATACGCAGTATTTT. Protein product: CASTGTAYTDTQYF.

The J gene is TRBJ2-4, the V gene TRBV20-1; TRBD2 agrees at 9 bases. This CDR3 has 13 amino acids. J lost 8 bases, V lost 3 bases, and 5 bases had no gene match. Per the germline V gene, CDR1 is DFQATT and CDR2 is SNEGSKA (reference sequence). The CDR3 loop reads CSARGTSKDIQYF. The CDR3 DNA sequence: TGCAGTGCTAGGGGGACTAGCAAGGACATTCAGTACTTC.

This clonotype was seen a few times. This chain links TRBV6-5 with TRBJ2-5; D may be TRBD1 or TRBD2 (5 bases each). With 6 bases removed from V and 5 bases from J, the gap between germline ends came to 16 bases. The germline V gene encodes CDR1 MNHEY and CDR2 SVGAGI. CDR3 length equals 14 residues. This chain's CDR3 is CASRRGRVAETQYF. The CDR3 DNA reads TGTGCCAGCAGAAGGGGCAGGGTAGCGGAGACCCAGTACTTC.

V is TRBV30 and J is TRBJ1-2; 9 positions match TRBD1. Losses at the gene ends were 2 bases for V and 7 bases for J; bases not matched to a gene: 11. CDR3 length: 15 amino acids. Germline lookup yields CDR1 GTSNPN and CDR2 SVGIG (reference sequence). The CDR3 DNA sequence: TGTGCCTGGAGTTCGGTGACAGGGGGGACGAGTGGCTACACCTTC. This gives the protein CAWSSVTGGTSGYTF.

At least ten counts were recorded for this clonotype. The chain carries TRBV7-2 and TRBJ2-7, with 10 bases identical to TRBD1. Per germline, CDR1 SGHTA and CDR2 FQGNSA. The CDR3 has 14 residues. With V trimmed by 5 bases and J by 2 bases, 3 bases remained unmatched. The CDR3 here is CASSRDRGTYEQYF. The CDR3 nucleotides are TGTGCCAGCAGCCGGGACAGGGGTACCTACGAGCAGTACTTC. Combining the CDR3 with reference TRBV7-2 and TRBJ2-7 gives the whole variable domain GAGVSQSPSNKVTEKGKDVELRCDPISGHTALYWYRQSLGQGLEFLIYFQGNSAPDKSGLPSDRFSAERTGGSVSTLTIQRTQQEDSAVYLCASSRDRGTYEQYFGPGTRLTVT.

V and J are TRBV14 and TRBJ2-7; 9 bases match TRBD2. Looked up from germline, CDR1 is SGHDN and CDR2 is FVKESK. V shed 0 bases and J 0 bases; nucleotides not matched to a gene: 3. This CDR3 is built from 16 residues. This CDR3 is CASSQELSGSSYEQYF. CDR3 nucleotide sequence: TGTGCCAGCAGCCAAGAGCTTAGCGGGAGCTCCTACGAGCAGTACTTC.

This clonotype was seen only a few times. V gene TRBV5-6 combines with J gene TRBJ1-1; no firm D call. There are 15 residues in the CDR3. Germline CDR1 is SGHDT and CDR2 is YYEEEE. V was clipped by 0 bases and J by 1 base, with 10 bases between them. CDR3 protein: CASSLVRGPNTEAFF. The CDR3 coding sequence is TGTGCCAGCAGCTTGGTGCGGGGTCCGAACACTGAAGCTTTCTTT.

The chain has TRBV6-2 or TRBV6-3 and TRBJ2-1; 8 nucleotides match TRBD2. Germline assignment: CDR1 MNHEY and CDR2 SVGEGT. The ends lost 6 bases at V and 10 bases at J; junction bases unmatched: 14. CDR3 length equals 15 residues. CDR3 sequence reads: CASRPPGLGGSEQFF. Written as DNA, the CDR3 is TGTGCCAGCAGACCCCCGGGACTAGGGGGATCGGAGCAGTTCTTC.

The chain uses TRBV6-2 or TRBV6-3 and TRBJ1-5; D unclear. The CDR3 spans 14 residues. Germline values: CDR1 MNHEY, CDR2 SVGEGT. V gave up 4 bases and J gave up 0 bases, with 7 bases separating them. CDR3 loop: CASSWSISNQPQHF. The DNA for the CDR3 is TGTGCCAGCAGTTGGAGCATTAGCAATCAGCCCCAGCATTTT.

The gene calls are TRBV24-1 and TRBJ2-1, with D possibly TRBD1 on 5 matching bases. The V end lost 2 bases, the J end lost 0 bases, and 10 bases lay between the germline ends. CDR3 length: 16 amino acids. From germline, CDR1 is KGHDR and CDR2 SFDVKD. DNA for the CDR3: TGTGCCACCAGTGATTCACAGGCTGTCTCCTACAATGAGCAGTTCTTC. As protein: CATSDSQAVSYNEQFF.

A few counts support this clonotype. This chain links TRBV11-2 with TRBJ2-5; D perhaps matches TRBD1 (6 bases). The DNA end is more similar to TRBJ2-7, so the J call may be wrong. The CDR3 consists of 14 residues. Germline CDR1 reads SGHAT; CDR2 reads FQNNGV. In DNA form, the CDR3 reads TGTGCCAGCAGCTTATCAACTGGGGGCGACGAGCAGTACTTC. Translation gives CASSLSTGGDEQYF.

A word on this clonotype: A junction end diverges from the germline sequence, so it may reflect a read error. The chain uses TRBV7-3 and TRBJ2-1; 7 nucleotides match TRBD2. Germline V lookup: CDR1 SGHTA, CDR2 FQGTGA. This CDR3 spans 14 amino acids. The CDR3 region is CVSSNSGTTNEQFF. CDR3 in DNA: TGTGTCAGCAGCAACAGCGGGACTACGAATGAGCAGTTCTTC.

The chain employs TRBV5-1 and TRBJ2-1; D is perhaps TRBD2 (6 bases). The CDR3 totals 13 residues. CDR1 and CDR2 (germline): SGHRS, YFSETQ. V lost 4 bases and J lost 6, with 11 bases in between. The CDR3 sequence: CASSDFSGNEQFF. CDR3 nucleotide sequence: TGCGCCAGCAGCGACTTTAGCGGCAATGAGCAGTTCTTC.

The V call is TRBV20-1, the J call TRBJ1-2, with 11 bases lining up with TRBD1. The V gene's germline CDR1 is DFQATT and CDR2 SNEGSKA (reference sequence). The trim removed 6 bases at V and 6 bases at J, leaving 6 bases unmatched. This CDR3 has 13 amino acids. Written as DNA, the CDR3 is TGCAGTGCAAAGGACAGGGGGCGGGATGGCTACACCTTC. It codes for CSAKDRGRDGYTF.

Here the CDR3 DNA reads TGTGCCAGCAGTTTTTCGGGCCGAGCTTTCTTT. This encodes CASSFSGRAFF. J is TRBJ1-1 and V is TRBV12-3 or TRBV12-4; D uncertain. This CDR3 region has 11 residues. Trimming left V 3 bases short and J 10 bases short, with 9 bases between.

This chain joins TRBV5-6 and TRBJ2-1; TRBD2 aligns across 8 bases. The V gene end was trimmed by 4 bases and the J gene end by 3 bases; junction bases not matched to a gene: 9. Per germline, CDR1 SGHDT and CDR2 YYEEEE. This CDR3 has 16 residues. DNA of the CDR3: TGTGCCAGCAGCCACGGGGGGGCAGGGGTCTACAATGAGCAGTTCTTC. It yields the protein CASSHGGAGVYNEQFF.

V usage is TRBV9 and J usage is TRBJ2-7, with 9 nucleotides matching TRBD1. V trimming: 2 bases; J trimming: 0 bases; junction bases outside the gene matches: 6. The germline CDR1 and CDR2 sequences are SGDLS and YYNGEE. The CDR3 length is 16 residues. The CDR3 DNA follows: TGTGCCAGCAGCGTTACCGGGACAGGGAGCTCCTACGAGCAGTACTTC. It yields the protein CASSVTGTGSSYEQYF.

V is TRBV20-1 and J is TRBJ1-5, with D perhaps TRBD1 (5 bases). Germline assignment: CDR1 DFQATT and CDR2 SNEGSKA (reference sequence). The CDR3 extends over 14 amino acids. V shed 6 bases and J shed 2 bases, with 14 bases lying between them. The CDR3 sequence: CSASRGLGNQPQHF. The CDR3 DNA reads as TGCAGTGCCAGTAGGGGCTTGGGCAATCAGCCCCAGCATTTT.